This TCR beta chain was retrieved from a study of T cells in Graves' hyperthyroidism and ophthalmopathy. The V gene lost 0 bases and the J gene lost 4 bases, with 13 bases spanning the gap. There are 15 residues in the CDR3. Germline V gene data show CDR1 as SGHNT and CDR2 as YYREEE (reference sequence). TCR beta CDR3 regions were amplified from RNA. Using the HTBI primer set, a first-round RT-PCR was run on the TCR CDR3. One entry per CDR3 protein results from TCRdb running MiXCR on the multiplex PCR reads. Of fewer than 700,000 distinct CDR3 sequences in the sample, over 15% are singletons; the top ten hold 17%.

The chain couples TRBV5-4 to TRBJ1-2; TRBD1 is a possible D gene (6 bases). The specimen sequenced was blood. The TCR comes from a woman aged 18-30 years with Graves' ophthalmopathy. The CDR3 region has the DNA TGTGCCAGCAGCTTGGGGGGGGGCTTGGGCTATGGCTACACCTTC. This encodes CASSLGGGLGYGYTF.